These 15 T cell receptor beta chains were sequenced from one sample in a study of cytomegalovirus exposure and HLA in healthy donors. PCR used 60 Vbeta primers and 13 Jbeta primers. Assay used: immunoSEQ multiplex PCR; TCRdb lists only in-frame clones, some missing. The table has approximately 140,000 clones, around 78% seen once; the top ten hold around 1.9%. The sequenced material came from PBMCs. The receptors derive from a woman aged 45-65 years in good health and CMV-seronegative.

The chain is built from TRBV7-2 and TRBJ1-5; a weak D match, TRBD1 (6 bases). The CDR3 is 16 residues long. Between the trimmed V and J ends, which lost 6 bases and 0 bases, there was a span of 15 bases. Per germline, CDR1 SGHTA and CDR2 FQGNSA. As DNA, the CDR3 is TGTGCCAGCAGAACACAGGGAGAGAATAGCAATCAGCCCCAGCATTTT. It is translated as CASRTQGENSNQPQHF.

V gene TRBV4-1 combines with J gene TRBJ2-1; D perhaps matches TRBD2 (6 bases). V dropped 4 bases and J dropped 3 bases, with 16 bases sitting between them. The germline CDR1 and CDR2 sequences are MGHRA and YSYEKL. There are 16 residues in the CDR3. The CDR3 protein is CASSPLGGSLYNEQFF. The CDR3 nucleotides read TGCGCCAGCAGCCCCCTCGGGGGTTCGCTCTACAATGAGCAGTTCTTC.

The chain couples TRBV7-2 to TRBJ2-3, with D possibly being TRBD2 (6 bases). This CDR3 has 19 residues. Germline V lookup: CDR1 SGHTA, CDR2 FQGNSA. V was clipped by 2 bases and J by 0 bases, with 21 bases between them. CDR3 residues: CASSLSPGLFSASTDTQYF. CDR3 DNA sequence: TGTGCCAGCAGCTTATCCCCGGGACTCTTCTCGGCTAGCACAGATACGCAGTATTTT.

This chain connects TRBV5-4 to TRBJ1-1; D unresolved. The V gene's germline CDR1 is SGHNT and CDR2 YYREEE (reference sequence). The V gene lost 4 bases and the J gene lost 5 bases, with 18 bases spanning the gap. The CDR3 is 15 amino acids. CDR3 DNA: TGTGCCAGCAGCGCTGATTCTCTCGGGGAGACTGAAGCTTTCTTT. Its translation is CASSADSLGETEAFF.

The rearrangement joins TRBV13 to TRBJ2-7; 7 nucleotides align to TRBD1. V lost 2 bases and J lost 2; bases outside the gene matches: 0. The CDR3 is 13 amino acids. Germline V gives CDR1 PRHDT, CDR2 FYEKMQ (reference sequence). The CDR3 spells CASSLQGAYEQYV. As DNA, the CDR3 is TGTGCCAGCAGCTTACAGGGGGCCTACGAGCAGTACGTC.

The CDR3 region has the DNA TGCGCCAGCTCGGGTAGCGGGACCCGCGGGCAGTTCTTC. Translated, it gives CASSGSGTRGQFF. J is TRBJ2-1 and V is TRBV4-1, with 8 bases matching TRBD2. This CDR3 is built from 13 residues. V trimming: 8 bases; J trimming: 12 bases; junction bases outside the gene matches: 12. Germline V CDR1 and CDR2: MGHRA, YSYEKL.

The CDR3 coding sequence is TGTGCCAGTGGGGGGGCAGGGGGCTTCGGCTATGGCTACACCTTC. This translates into CASGGAGGFGYGYTF. The rearrangement joins TRBV2 to TRBJ1-2, with 8 bases aligning to TRBD1. Per the germline V gene, CDR1 is SNHLY and CDR2 is FYNNEI. V shed 9 bases and J 4 bases; nucleotides not matched to a gene: 13. CDR3 length: 15 amino acids.

V usage is TRBV7-9 and J usage is TRBJ2-1; TRBD2 agrees at 11 bases. The CDR3 runs 15 residues. The germline gives CDR1 SEHNR, CDR2 FQNEAQ (reference sequence). Trimming at V came to 0 bases and at J to 8 bases, leaving 3 bases not matched to a gene. The CDR3 coding sequence is TGTGCCAGCAGCTTAGCGACTAGCGGGGAGTATGAGCAGTTCTTC. This translates into CASSLATSGEYEQFF.

The gene calls are TRBV9 and TRBJ1-1; no firm D call. CDR1 SGDLS and CDR2 YYNGEE come from the germline V gene. The CDR3 is 12 residues long. Trimming left V 7 bases short and J 2 bases short, with 9 bases between. In nucleotides, the CDR3 is TGTGCCAGCGGGCAGTTTAACACTGAAGCTTTCTTT. It encodes CASGQFNTEAFF.

The V gene is TRBV15, the J gene TRBJ2-3; TRBD2 agrees at 13 bases. Trimming removed 3 bases from V and 4 bases from J; junction bases left unmatched: 7. The CDR3 is made up of 17 amino acids. Per germline, CDR1 LNHNV and CDR2 YYDKDF (reference sequence). DNA for the CDR3: TGTGCCACCAGCAGGGACCAGACTAGCGGGAGGTCAGATACGCAGTATTTT. Protein product: CATSRDQTSGRSDTQYF.

A few counts support this clone. This chain uses TRBV5-1 with TRBJ2-2; 7 bases match TRBD1. The CDR3 is 14 residues long. V lost 5 bases to trimming and J lost 7 bases; unmatched junction nucleotides: 8. The germline CDR1 and CDR2 sequences are SGHRS and YFSETQ. As DNA, the CDR3 is TGCGCCAGCAGAGATACAGGGGCGGGCGGGGAGCTGTTTTTT. It yields the protein CASRDTGAGGELFF.

This clone was recorded a few times. The rearrangement links TRBV29-1 to TRBJ1-1, with 7 bases fitting TRBD1. The CDR3 loop spans 16 amino acids. CDR1 and CDR2 (germline): SQVTM, ANQGSEA. The ends lost 0 bases at V and 1 base at J; junction bases unmatched: 8. The CDR3 sequence: CSVEDPGQAQNTEAFF. CDR3 coding DNA: TGCAGCGTTGAAGATCCTGGACAGGCCCAGAACACTGAAGCTTTCTTT.

This chain uses TRBV7-2 with TRBJ1-5; 8 nucleotides line up with TRBD1. Germline V gene data show CDR1 as SGHTA and CDR2 as FQGNSA. CDR3 size: 14 residues. After removal of 7 bases from V and 5 bases from J, the junction contained 7 bases not matched to a gene. The CDR3 DNA reads TGTGCCAGCACCCCCGGGACAGGTGATCAGCCCCAGCATTTT. Translation gives CASTPGTGDQPQHF.

The V gene is TRBV19, the J gene TRBJ2-2, with TRBD1 identical over 12 bases. This CDR3 has 18 residues. Germline V gene sequence: CDR1 LNHDA, CDR2 SQIVND (reference sequence). J lost 1 base, V lost 0 bases, and 3 bases had no gene match. This CDR3 reads CASSIDGTGGLNTGELFF. CDR3 coding DNA: TGTGCCAGTAGTATAGATGGGACAGGGGGCTTGAACACCGGGGAGCTGTTTTTT.

V usage is TRBV7-3 and J usage is TRBJ1-2; D perhaps matches TRBD1 (5 bases). Per germline, CDR1 SGHTA and CDR2 FQGTGA. V was pared by 5 bases and J by 8 bases, with 18 bases between. The CDR3 length is 14 residues. In DNA, the CDR3 is TGTGCCAGCAGCCCGACTGGCAGGGTAAAAGGCTACACCTTC. Amino acids: CASSPTGRVKGYTF.